The 23 T cell receptor beta chains given below trace back to one sample, sequenced in a study of T-cell memory formation after mild COVID-19. TCRdb reprocessed the 5' RACE reads via MiXCR and lists one record per CDR3 protein. The repertoire consists of hundreds of thousands of distinct CDR3 sequences, with 20% to 25% occurring once and the leading ten covering about 8.7%. The sample consisted of PBMCs or a T cell subset sorted from them (not recorded which). The source of these receptors is an adult woman who had mild COVID-19 (a few samples of this study predate the infection). Cell type and time point are not known.

The chain has TRBV6-5 and TRBJ2-5; possible D gene TRBD2, 5 bases. CDR1 is MNHEY and CDR2 is SVGAGI in the germline V gene. The ends were cut back, 1 base at V and 2 bases at J, with 11 bases in the middle. The CDR3 runs 15 residues. DNA for the CDR3: TGTGCCAGCAGTTACTGGGTAGAGGGTCAAGAGACCCAGTACTTC. This codes for CASSYWVEGQETQYF.

This clonotype was counted ten times or more. The chain carries TRBV7-3 and TRBJ2-1, with 8 bases identical to TRBD2. This CDR3 spans 15 amino acids. Germline CDR1 and CDR2: SGHTA and FQGTGA. The J segment lost 4 bases and the V segment lost 2 bases, leaving 4 bases of the junction unmatched. CDR3 DNA: TGTGCCAGCAGCTTACTAGCGGGCCGATACAATGAGCAGTTCTTC. Its translation is CASSLLAGRYNEQFF.

The V and J genes are TRBV5-8 and TRBJ2-7, with 9 bases identical to TRBD1. The germline CDR1 and CDR2 sequences are SGHTS and YDEGEE. The CDR3 runs to 15 residues. V was clipped by 0 bases and J by 4 bases; unmatched bases: 5. Written as DNA, the CDR3 is TGTGCCAGCAGCTTGGCGGGACAGGGCTCGTACGAGCAGTACTTC. As protein: CASSLAGQGSYEQYF. The variable domain in full, with the rest retrieved from reference TRBV5-8 and TRBJ2-7, is EAGVTQSPTHLIKTRGQQATLRCSPISGHTSVYWYQQALGLGLQFLLWYDEGEERNRGNFPPRFSGRQFPNYSSELNVNALELEDSALYLCASSLAGQGSYEQYFGPGTRLTVT.

V usage is TRBV4-1 and J usage is TRBJ2-1, with a tentative D call TRBD2 (7 bases). The V end was cut by 4 bases, the J end by 4 bases, with 17 bases between. From germline, CDR1 is MGHRA and CDR2 YSYEKL. This CDR3 has 16 residues. CDR3 nucleotide sequence: TGCGCCAGCAGCCTCGGGGGGCCGTCGGTGTACAATGAGCAGTTCTTC. Translating it yields CASSLGGPSVYNEQFF.

This clonotype was detected only a few times. V gene TRBV7-6 combines with J gene TRBJ2-5; 8 bases map to TRBD1. Unmatched junction bases numbered 13, after V lost 1 base and J lost 0 bases. Germline V gene data show CDR1 as SGHVS and CDR2 as FNYEAQ. The CDR3 loop spans 19 amino acids. The CDR3 DNA follows: TGTGCCAGCAGCTTAGGACAGGGGATGCTGACGACGTACCAAGAGACCCAGTACTTC. Protein sequence: CASSLGQGMLTTYQETQYF.

The chain uses TRBV6-2 or TRBV6-3 and TRBJ2-7, with D possibly being TRBD1 (6 bases). Germline assignment: CDR1 MNHEY and CDR2 SVGEGT. The CDR3 consists of 13 residues. With 9 bases removed from V and 4 bases from J, the gap between germline ends came to 16 bases. The CDR3 DNA follows: TGTGCCAGTGATGGGGGCCCCTTTTACGAGCAGTACTTC. Protein sequence: CASDGGPFYEQYF.

The chain couples TRBV3-1 to TRBJ1-4; D not certain. The CDR3 consists of 14 residues. The V end was cut by 6 bases, the J end by 11 bases, with 19 bases between. In germline, CDR1 is LGHDT, CDR2 YNNKEL (reference sequence). CDR3 in DNA: TGTGCCAGCAGGCTTTCGGGTCTTCCACGCAAACTGTTTTTT. It is translated as CASRLSGLPRKLFF. Complete variable domain (other parts from reference TRBV3-1 and TRBJ1-4): DTAVSQTPKYLVTQMGNDKSIKCEQNLGHDTMYWYKQDSKKFLKIMFSYNNKELIINETVPNRFSPKSPDKAHLNLHINSLELGDSAVYFCASRLSGLPRKLFFGSGTQLSVL.

The chain links TRBV5-1 to TRBJ1-1; TRBD1 matches at 7 bases. Losses at the gene ends were 1 base for V and 6 bases for J; bases not matched to a gene: 3. Germline CDR1 reads SGHRS; CDR2 reads YFSETQ. This CDR3 region has 13 residues. The CDR3 region is CASSLQGVSEAFF. CDR3 nucleotides: TGCGCCAGCAGCTTGCAGGGGGTGTCTGAAGCTTTCTTT.

This clonotype showed up just a few times. The V call is TRBV9, the J call TRBJ1-3; 9 nucleotides match TRBD1. V shed 3 bases and J 3 bases; nucleotides not matched to a gene: 10. There are 17 residues in the CDR3. The germline V gene has CDR1 SGDLS and CDR2 YYNGEE. The CDR3 DNA follows: TGTGCCAGCAGCGCACGTCCCGGGACAGGGATTGGAAACACCATATATTTT. Its translation is CASSARPGTGIGNTIYF.

The chain recombines TRBV11-2 with TRBJ2-3; 8 bases agree with TRBD1. This CDR3 is 13 amino acids long. The V gene end was trimmed by 7 bases and the J gene end by 6 bases; junction bases not matched to a gene: 6. Germline CDR1 SGHAT, CDR2 FQNNGV. This CDR3 is CASKTGGFDTQYF. For the CDR3, the DNA is TGTGCCAGCAAAACAGGGGGGTTTGATACGCAGTATTTT.

V usage is TRBV27 and J usage is TRBJ2-3; 8 bases agree with TRBD2. The germline V gene has CDR1 MNHEY and CDR2 SMNVEV (reference sequence). V was pared by 5 bases and J by 1 base, with 8 bases of the junction left unmatched. This CDR3 has 16 residues. CDR3 loop: CASSLRAGVGTDTQYF. The DNA for the CDR3 is TGTGCCAGCAGTCTCCGAGCGGGAGTCGGCACAGATACGCAGTATTTT.

This chain uses TRBV7-2 with TRBJ2-5; 8 nucleotides match TRBD1. This CDR3 has 18 residues. Germline-derived CDR1 and CDR2 are SGHTA and FQGNSA. After removal of 5 bases from V and 2 bases from J, the junction contained 16 bases not matched to a gene. The CDR3 bases are TGTGCCAGCAGCCCAAGAAAAATCGGGACAGGCGGTCAAGAGACCCAGTACTTC. It yields the protein CASSPRKIGTGGQETQYF.

The chain couples TRBV20-1 to TRBJ2-2, with TRBD2 identical over 9 bases. Germline V lookup: CDR1 DFQATT, CDR2 SNEGSKA (reference sequence). V lost 3 bases, J lost 1 base, and 0 bases stayed unmatched. This CDR3 has 14 amino acids. CDR3 loop: CSARTSGNTGELFF. CDR3 nucleotide sequence: TGCAGTGCTAGGACTAGCGGGAACACCGGGGAGCTGTTTTTT.

The genes are TRBV14 and TRBJ2-7; the match to TRBD1 covers 10 bases. V lost 3 bases and J lost 3; bases outside the gene matches: 5. Germline V gene data show CDR1 as SGHDN and CDR2 as FVKESK. There are 15 residues in the CDR3. As DNA, the CDR3 is TGTGCCAGCAGCCAGGACAGGGGGAGCTTCTACGAGCAGTACTTC. Residues: CASSQDRGSFYEQYF.

The chain carries TRBV18 and TRBJ2-1; 10 bases fit TRBD2. CDR1 KGHSH and CDR2 LQKENI come from the germline V gene. CDR3 length equals 15 residues. J lost 4 bases, V lost 6 bases, and 6 bases had no gene match. The CDR3 DNA sequence: TGTGCCAGCTCTTGGACTAGCGGAATATACAATGAGCAGTTCTTC. Translation gives CASSWTSGIYNEQFF.

The CDR3, as DNA: TGTGCCAGCAGCGTATCCCCCGCACCCGGTTACGAGCAGTACTTC. Residues: CASSVSPAPGYEQYF. The V and J genes are TRBV9 and TRBJ2-7, with D uncertain. Germline CDR1 is SGDLS and CDR2 is YYNGEE. The CDR3 is 15 residues long. The V gene lost 1 base and the J gene lost 4 bases, with 15 bases spanning the gap.

This chain joins TRBV5-1 and TRBJ2-1; 10 bases fit TRBD2. V lost 4 bases, J lost 7 bases, and 11 bases stayed unmatched. The CDR3 contains 16 residues. CDR1 is SGHRS and CDR2 is YFSETQ in the germline V gene. The CDR3 sequence is CASSPLATSGANEQFF. In nucleotides, the CDR3 is TGCGCCAGCAGCCCTCTGGCCACTAGCGGGGCTAATGAGCAGTTCTTC.

This clonotype was counted a single time. This chain connects TRBV7-9 to TRBJ1-5, with 8 positions matching TRBD1. CDR3 length: 16 residues. Trimming removed 2 bases from V and 5 bases from J; junction bases left unmatched: 8. From germline, CDR1 is SEHNR and CDR2 FQNEAQ (reference sequence). The CDR3 DNA follows: TGTGCCAGCAGCTTAAACTCGGGACAGGTTTATCAGCCCCAGCATTTT. Its translation: CASSLNSGQVYQPQHF.

This clonotype occurred a few times. The chain uses TRBV19 and TRBJ2-3; D not resolved. Germline V CDR1 and CDR2: LNHDA, SQIVND (reference sequence). This CDR3 region has 14 residues. V shed 3 bases and J shed 0 bases, with 7 bases lying between them. CDR3 region: CASSMSRSTDTQYF. DNA of the CDR3: TGTGCCAGTAGTATGTCCCGGAGCACAGATACGCAGTATTTT.

The V call is TRBV5-1, the J call TRBJ2-3; 9 nucleotides line up with TRBD2. CDR1 is SGHRS, CDR2 YFSETQ, per germline. The V segment lost 1 base and the J segment 3 bases; nucleotides outside the gene matches: 6. CDR3 length equals 16 residues. CDR3 sequence: CASSLYAGGRTDTQYF. The CDR3 DNA reads TGCGCCAGCAGCTTGTACGCGGGAGGGCGGACAGATACGCAGTATTTT.

This clonotype appeared a single time. The V call is TRBV24-1, the J call TRBJ2-7; either TRBD1 or TRBD2 may supply D (5 bases each). Trimming stripped 5 bases from V and 4 bases from J, with 14 bases between. The CDR3 is 14 residues long. Germline-derived CDR1 and CDR2 are KGHDR and SFDVKD. In DNA, the CDR3 is TGTGCCACCAGTGCCCGGGACGGGGATTACGAGCAGTACTTC. Encoded protein: CATSARDGDYEQYF.

The V gene is TRBV7-6, the J gene TRBJ2-7; 12 nucleotides match TRBD2. Per germline, CDR1 SGHVS and CDR2 FNYEAQ. J gave up 7 bases and V 5 bases, and 9 bases lay outside the gene matches. The CDR3 loop spans 15 amino acids. Written as DNA, the CDR3 is TGTGCCAGCAGCGCCGCCGGGACTAGCGGGTTTGAGCAGTACTTC. Protein sequence: CASSAAGTSGFEQYF.

The J gene is TRBJ2-1, the V gene TRBV5-1; D call uncertain. This CDR3 has 15 residues. V lost 1 base and J 9 bases, leaving 17 bases between the germline ends. CDR1 is SGHRS and CDR2 is YFSETQ in the germline V gene. In DNA form, the CDR3 reads TGCGCCAGCAGCTTGAGGAGTTCGGATCTCAGTGAGCAGTTCTTC. Translated, it gives CASSLRSSDLSEQFF. The whole variable domain, filled in from reference TRBV5-1 and TRBJ2-1, reads KAGVTQTPRYLIKTRGQQVTLSCSPISGHRSVSWYQQTPGQGLQFLFEYFSETQRNKGNFPGRFSGRQFSNSRSEMNVSTLELGDSALYLCASSLRSSDLSEQFFGPGTRLTVL.